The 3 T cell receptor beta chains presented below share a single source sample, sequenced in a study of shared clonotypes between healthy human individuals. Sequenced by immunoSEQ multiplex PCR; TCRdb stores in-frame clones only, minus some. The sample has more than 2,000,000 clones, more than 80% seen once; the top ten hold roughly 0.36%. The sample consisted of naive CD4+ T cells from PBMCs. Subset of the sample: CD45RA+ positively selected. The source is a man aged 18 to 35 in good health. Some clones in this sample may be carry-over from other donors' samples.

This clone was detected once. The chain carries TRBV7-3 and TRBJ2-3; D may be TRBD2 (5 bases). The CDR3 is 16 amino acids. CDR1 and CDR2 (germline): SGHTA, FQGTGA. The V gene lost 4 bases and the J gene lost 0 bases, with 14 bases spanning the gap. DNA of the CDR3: TGTGCCAGCAGCTCCCAACCTAGGACTAGCACAGATACGCAGTATTTT. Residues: CASSSQPRTSTDTQYF.

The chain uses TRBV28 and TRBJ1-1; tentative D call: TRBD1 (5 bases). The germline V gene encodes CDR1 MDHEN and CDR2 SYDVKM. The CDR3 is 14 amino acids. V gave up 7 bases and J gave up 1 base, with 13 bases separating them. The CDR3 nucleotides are TGTGCCAGCATGGAGGGTAGGGGGAACACTGAAGCTTTCTTT. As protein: CASMEGRGNTEAFF.

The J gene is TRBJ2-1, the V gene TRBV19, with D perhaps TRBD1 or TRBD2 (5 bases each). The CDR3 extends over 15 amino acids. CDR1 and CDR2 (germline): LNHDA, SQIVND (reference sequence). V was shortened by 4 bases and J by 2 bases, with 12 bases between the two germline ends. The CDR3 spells CASSRDAGTYNEQFF. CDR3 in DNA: TGTGCCAGTAGTAGGGACGCAGGGACCTACAATGAGCAGTTCTTC. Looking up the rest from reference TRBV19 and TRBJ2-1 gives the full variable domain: DGGITQSPKYLFRKEGQNVTLSCEQNLNHDAMYWYRQDPGQGLRLIYYSQIVNDFQKGDIAEGYSVSREKKESFPLTVTSAQKNPTAFYLCASSRDAGTYNEQFFGPGTRLTVL.